This TCR beta chain emerged from a study of T cell responses to AZD1222 COVID-19 vaccine. The table lists this clone with a count of one. Its antigen is unknown. Study observations and caveats: Every sample of the repertoires postdated the peak T cell response. The breadth and depth of Spike-specific TCRs increased once two AZD1222 doses had been given.

Looked up from germline, CDR1 is SNHLY and CDR2 is FYNNEI. Trimming left V 4 bases short and J 7 bases short, with 11 bases between. The CDR3 has 13 amino acids. Sequencing was performed with immunoSEQ multiplex PCR; in TCRdb, only in-frame clones are kept and a portion is missing. The sample includes 90,000 to 120,000 clones, around nine tenths of them seen just once. J is TRBJ1-5 and V is TRBV2; TRBD1 is a possible D gene (6 bases). The TCR originated in an adult in good health. The sequencing here drew on peripheral blood, taken on day 0 of AZD1222 vaccination. The CDR3 DNA reads as TGTGCCAGCAGTGTTCTAGGGGGACAGCCCCAGCATTTT. Translating it yields CASSVLGGQPQHF.